The entry that follows covers one TCR beta chain sequence. The germline CDR1 and CDR2 sequences are DFQATT and SNEGSKA (reference sequence). The CDR3 runs 15 residues. TCRdb re-called the 5' RACE reads and shows each CDR3 protein once, DNA omitted. Its clone listing holds about 390,000 distinct CDR3 sequences. The data originate from a study of T cells expressing NK-cell markers. J is TRBJ2-2 and V is TRBV20-1; as DNA is missing, the TRBD2 call by TCRdb cannot be tested. The sample taken for sequencing was blood T cells: a sorted CD56 or NKG2C T cell subset, CD4+ or CD8+ T cells, or bulk PBMC T cells (not recorded which). The sequence was obtained from a woman in her 50s in good health. This CDR3 reads CSARLEGRGAGELFF.